These T cell receptor beta chains were read from a single sample in a study of shared clonotypes between healthy human individuals. The method was immunoSEQ multiplex PCR; TCRdb's version includes in-frame clones alone and lacks a portion of them. The sample has about 1.1 million clones, 60% to 85% seen once. The specimen was memory CD4+ T cells from PBMCs. The receptors come from a man between 18 and 29 years old in good health. Some clones in this sample may be carry-over from other donors' samples. CDR3s include the opening cysteine and the closing phenylalanine or tryptophan. D genes are given only for firm matches. Only part of the rows carry a size: once, few, many, or a class if the clone is expanded.

cdr3_length: 12; j_call: TRBJ2-3; clone_size: few; d_call: -; v_call: TRBV14; cdr3_nt: TGTGCCAGCAGCCAAGATGCACAGGGTGCGTATTTT; cdr3_aa: CASSQDAQGAYF
cdr3_length: 21; j_call: TRBJ2-7; clone_size: -; d_call: TRBD2; v_call: TRBV4-3; cdr3_nt: TGCGCCAGCAGCCAAGGGGTACCTAGGGCTAGCGGGAGGGAATTCGCCTACGAGCAGTACTTC; cdr3_aa: CASSQGVPRASGREFAYEQYF
cdr3_length: 16; j_call: TRBJ2-1; clone_size: -; d_call: -; v_call: TRBV29-1; cdr3_nt: TGCAGCGTTCCCAGACCCGGGGGATCTTCCTACAATGAGCAGTTCTTC; cdr3_aa: CSVPRPGGSSYNEQFF
cdr3_length: 15; j_call: TRBJ2-7; clone_size: -; d_call: TRBD2; v_call: TRBV28; cdr3_nt: TGTGCCAGTGATACCCTAGCGGGAGGATCCTACGAGCAGTACTTC; cdr3_aa: CASDTLAGGSYEQYF
cdr3_length: 14; j_call: TRBJ1-1; clone_size: -; d_call: TRBD1; v_call: TRBV18; cdr3_nt: TGTGCCAGCACCCGACAGGGGGCAGATCCCGAAGCTTTCTTT; cdr3_aa: CASTRQGADPEAFF
cdr3_length: 14; j_call: TRBJ1-1; clone_size: -; d_call: -; v_call: TRBV18; cdr3_nt: TGTGCCAGCTCACCATTTGTCGATCAATCTGAAGCTTTCTTT; cdr3_aa: CASSPFVDQSEAFF
cdr3_length: 13; j_call: TRBJ1-2; clone_size: -; d_call: TRBD1; v_call: TRBV5-1; cdr3_nt: TGCGCCAGCAGCTTAAAAGGGGGCCCTGGCTACACCTTC; cdr3_aa: CASSLKGGPGYTF
cdr3_length: 13; j_call: TRBJ1-3; clone_size: few; d_call: -; v_call: TRBV2; cdr3_nt: TGTGCCAGCAGACAAAACTCTGGAAACACCATATATTTT; cdr3_aa: CASRQNSGNTIYF
cdr3_length: 15; j_call: TRBJ2-7; clone_size: once; d_call: TRBD1; v_call: TRBV7-8; cdr3_nt: TGTGCCAGCAGACAAAGACCGGGACAGTCCTACGAGCAGTACTTC; cdr3_aa: CASRQRPGQSYEQYF
cdr3_length: 17; j_call: TRBJ2-7; clone_size: once; d_call: -; v_call: TRBV19; cdr3_nt: TGTGCCAGTAGTATAGCCCTCCAACGGCAGCCCGTTTACGAGCAGTACTTC; cdr3_aa: CASSIALQRQPVYEQYF
cdr3_length: 21; j_call: TRBJ2-7; clone_size: -; d_call: -; v_call: TRBV6-4; cdr3_nt: TGTGCCAGCAGTGACCCCTTTACCCCCCCTACGCGGGTTCACGTCTCCTACGAGCAGTACTTC; cdr3_aa: CASSDPFTPPTRVHVSYEQYF
cdr3_length: 11; j_call: TRBJ2-5; clone_size: few; d_call: -; v_call: TRBV20-1; cdr3_nt: TGCAGTGCTACCCCTCGTGGGACCCAGTACTTC; cdr3_aa: CSATPRGTQYF
cdr3_length: 15; j_call: TRBJ2-6; clone_size: -; d_call: -; v_call: TRBV10-3; cdr3_nt: TGTGCCACCGGGACCGACCTCTCTGGGGCCAACGTCCTGACTTTC; cdr3_aa: CATGTDLSGANVLTF
cdr3_length: 13; j_call: TRBJ2-5; clone_size: -; d_call: -; v_call: TRBV11-2; cdr3_nt: TGTGCCTCATCCCGGGACTCCCAAGAGACCCAGTACTTC; cdr3_aa: CASSRDSQETQYF
cdr3_length: 15; j_call: TRBJ1-3; clone_size: many; d_call: -; v_call: TRBV7-2; cdr3_nt: TGTGCCAGCAGCTTCGACAGTTCGCGCGGAAACACCATATATTTT; cdr3_aa: CASSFDSSRGNTIYF
cdr3_length: 12; j_call: TRBJ1-1; clone_size: -; d_call: TRBD1; v_call: TRBV18; cdr3_nt: TGTGCCAGCACCACAGGGGTTACTGAAGCTTTCTTT; cdr3_aa: CASTTGVTEAFF
cdr3_length: 15; j_call: TRBJ2-3; clone_size: -; d_call: TRBD2; v_call: TRBV28; cdr3_nt: TGTGCCAGCAGTTTTAGCGGGTCTAGCACAGATACGCAGTATTTT; cdr3_aa: CASSFSGSSTDTQYF
cdr3_length: 17; j_call: TRBJ2-1; clone_size: -; d_call: TRBD2; v_call: TRBV4-1; cdr3_nt: TGCGCCAGCAGCCAAGGGACTAGCGGGAGGGCCTACAATGAGCAGTTCTTC; cdr3_aa: CASSQGTSGRAYNEQFF
cdr3_length: 14; j_call: TRBJ1-1; clone_size: -; d_call: TRBD1; v_call: TRBV6-4; cdr3_nt: TGTGCCAGCAGTGACGGGACAGGGGGCACTGAAGCTTTCTTT; cdr3_aa: CASSDGTGGTEAFF
cdr3_length: 14; j_call: TRBJ1-2; clone_size: -; d_call: -; v_call: TRBV6-5; cdr3_nt: TGTGCCAGCAGTTACGGAGGGCCCCTGAGTGGCTACACCTTC; cdr3_aa: CASSYGGPLSGYTF
cdr3_length: 15; j_call: TRBJ2-5; clone_size: many; d_call: TRBD2; v_call: TRBV5-4; cdr3_nt: TGTGCCAGCAGCTTGCCGGGACTAGTTAAAGAGACCCAGTACTTC; cdr3_aa: CASSLPGLVKETQYF
cdr3_length: 15; j_call: TRBJ2-3; clone_size: once; d_call: TRBD1; v_call: TRBV7-3; cdr3_nt: TGTGCCAGCAGCGGTGGGACAGGGAGGCAAGATACGCAGTATTTT; cdr3_aa: CASSGGTGRQDTQYF
cdr3_length: 14; j_call: TRBJ1-1; clone_size: -; d_call: -; v_call: TRBV7-8; cdr3_nt: TGTGCCAGCAGCTTATCCGGAGTTTGGACTGAAGCTTTCTTT; cdr3_aa: CASSLSGVWTEAFF
cdr3_length: 12; j_call: TRBJ2-5; clone_size: -; d_call: -; v_call: TRBV28; cdr3_nt: TGTGCCAGCAGCGCCCACCAAGAGACCCAGTACTTC; cdr3_aa: CASSAHQETQYF
cdr3_length: 15; j_call: TRBJ2-2; clone_size: -; d_call: -; v_call: TRBV7-9; cdr3_nt: TGTGCCAGCAGCTTAGCCTGGGGAGACACCGGGGAGCTGTTTTTT; cdr3_aa: CASSLAWGDTGELFF
cdr3_length: 15; j_call: TRBJ2-3; clone_size: -; d_call: -; v_call: TRBV28; cdr3_nt: TGTGCCAGCAGTTTCGCCGGGCTGGGGGCAGATACGCAGTATTTT; cdr3_aa: CASSFAGLGADTQYF
cdr3_length: 18; j_call: TRBJ2-4; clone_size: -; d_call: TRBD2; v_call: TRBV28; cdr3_nt: TGTGCCAGCAGCCGAGGACTAGCGGGAGACCTAGCCAAAAACATTCAGTACTTC; cdr3_aa: CASSRGLAGDLAKNIQYF
cdr3_length: 11; j_call: TRBJ2-2; clone_size: -; d_call: -; v_call: TRBV7-3; cdr3_nt: TGTGCCAGCAGCCCCGGCGGGGAGCTGTTTTTT; cdr3_aa: CASSPGGELFF
cdr3_length: 14; j_call: TRBJ1-5; clone_size: -; d_call: -; v_call: TRBV18; cdr3_nt: TGTGCCAGCTCACCAGGGGCGGGCTCGCAGCCCCAGCATTTT; cdr3_aa: CASSPGAGSQPQHF
cdr3_length: 15; j_call: TRBJ1-1; clone_size: -; d_call: -; v_call: TRBV18; cdr3_nt: TGTGCCAGCTCACCTCCAGGAAGGGGTGGTACTGAAGCTTTCTTT; cdr3_aa: CASSPPGRGGTEAFF
cdr3_length: 15; j_call: TRBJ2-1; clone_size: -; d_call: TRBD1; v_call: TRBV5-1; cdr3_nt: TGCGCCAGCAGCGCCTTAGACAGGGGAAGTAATGAGCAGTTCTTC; cdr3_aa: CASSALDRGSNEQFF
cdr3_length: 15; j_call: TRBJ2-7; clone_size: -; d_call: -; v_call: TRBV27; cdr3_nt: TGTGCCAGCAGTTTATCGGGGGTACTCTCCTACGAGCAGTACTTC; cdr3_aa: CASSLSGVLSYEQYF
cdr3_length: 13; j_call: TRBJ1-3; clone_size: -; d_call: -; v_call: TRBV10-3; cdr3_nt: TGTGCCATCGCAGGGGTGGAGGGAAACACCATATATTTT; cdr3_aa: CAIAGVEGNTIYF
cdr3_length: 16; j_call: TRBJ1-1; clone_size: -; d_call: TRBD1; v_call: TRBV5-8; cdr3_nt: TGTGCCAGCAGCTTGAAGACAGGGGCAATGAACACTGAAGCTTTCTTT; cdr3_aa: CASSLKTGAMNTEAFF
cdr3_length: 14; j_call: TRBJ2-1; clone_size: few; d_call: -; v_call: TRBV7-2; cdr3_nt: TGTGCCAGCAGCCGTCAAGCGGTCTACAATGAGCAGTTCTTC; cdr3_aa: CASSRQAVYNEQFF
cdr3_length: 13; j_call: TRBJ2-5; clone_size: many; d_call: TRBD1; v_call: TRBV19; cdr3_nt: TGTGCCAGTAGTATCTACAGGGGAGAGACCCAGTACTTC; cdr3_aa: CASSIYRGETQYF
cdr3_length: 15; j_call: TRBJ2-7; clone_size: -; d_call: -; v_call: TRBV7-9; cdr3_nt: TGTGCCAGCAGCTTGCCCAAGGACAGCTACTACGAGCAGTACTTC; cdr3_aa: CASSLPKDSYYEQYF
cdr3_length: 10; j_call: TRBJ2-1; clone_size: -; d_call: -; v_call: TRBV20-1; cdr3_nt: TGCAGTGCTAGATTCGATGAGCAGTTCTTC; cdr3_aa: CSARFDEQFF
cdr3_length: 12; j_call: TRBJ1-5; clone_size: few; d_call: -; v_call: TRBV6-1; cdr3_nt: TGTGCCAGCAGGGGGGGTGATCAGCCCCAGCATTTT; cdr3_aa: CASRGGDQPQHF